The rows below give T cell receptor beta chains drawn from one sample of a study of a mutant IDH1 vaccine in newly diagnosed glioma. The antigens these receptors bind are not known. TCRdb keeps only in-frame clones here, not all; method: immunoSEQ multiplex PCR. There are over 50,000 clones in the sample; 85% to 90% occur only once, and roughly 4.8% lies in the top ten. Sample: PBMCs, taken from a glioma patient whose treatment included an IDH1 peptide vaccine. These receptors were collected from a woman aged 40 to 50 with glioma. CDR3s include the opening cysteine and the closing phenylalanine or tryptophan. D genes are given only for firm matches. Clone size is not always given. Where it is, it says once, few, many or a class for expanded clones.

V gene	D gene	clone size	J gene	CDR3 protein	CDR3 DNA
TRBV30	.	.	TRBJ2-3	CAWSVRRGTDTQYF	TGTGCCTGGAGTGTACGCCGCGGCACAGATACGCAGTATTTT
TRBV5-1	.	.	TRBJ2-2	CASSLRGGQNTGELFF	TGCGCCAGCAGCTTGAGGGGTGGGCAGAACACCGGGGAGCTGTTTTTT
TRBV7-2	.	once	TRBJ2-3	CASSSRGGVLFHERYTQYF	TGTGCCAGCAGCTCCCGGGGCGGAGTACTATTCCATGAACGCTACACGCAGTATTTT
TRBV5-8	.	.	TRBJ2-3	CASSTKTDTQYF	TGTGCCAGCAGCACCAAGACGGATACGCAGTATTTT
TRBV25-1	.	.	TRBJ2-1	CASSPGGSPHEQFF	TGTGCCAGCAGTCCTGGCGGATCCCCTCATGAGCAGTTCTTC
TRBV2	TRBD1	.	TRBJ2-2	CASIRRTGGVGELFF	TGTGCCAGCATTCGGAGGACAGGGGGAGTAGGGGAGCTGTTTTTT
TRBV6-4	.	once	TRBJ2-1	CASSETVRSYNEQFF	TGTGCCAGCAGCGAGACAGTGCGGAGCTACAATGAGCAGTTCTTC
TRBV5-5	TRBD1	.	TRBJ1-1	CASSLPTGGTEAFF	TGTGCCAGCAGCTTACCGACAGGGGGCACTGAAGCTTTCTTT
TRBV4-3	TRBD2	.	TRBJ2-1	CASSQVPSGGVNEQFF	TGCGCCAGCAGCCAAGTCCCTAGCGGGGGGGTCAATGAGCAGTTCTTC
TRBV5-1	TRBD2	.	TRBJ2-3	CASSLDERGVDTQYF	TGCGCCAGCAGCTTGGACGAGCGGGGGGTAGATACGCAGTATTTT
TRBV30	TRBD1	.	TRBJ2-5	CAWSRQGGTRQETQYF	TGTGCCTGGAGTAGACAGGGGGGAACCCGACAAGAGACCCAGTACTTC
TRBV19	.	.	TRBJ1-1	CASGVLNTEAFF	TGTGCCAGTGGAGTCCTGAACACTGAAGCTTTCTTT
TRBV6-5	.	.	TRBJ1-2	CASSYEPFYGYTF	TGTGCCAGCAGTTACGAGCCTTTCTATGGCTACACCTTC
TRBV18	TRBD2	.	TRBJ2-7	CASSTIAGDYEQYF	TGTGCCAGCTCAACTATAGCGGGAGACTACGAGCAGTACTTC
TRBV4-3	.	.	TRBJ1-1	CASSQGYTSDTEAFF	TGCGCCAGCAGCCAAGGTTATACGTCCGACACTGAAGCTTTCTTT
TRBV9	.	.	TRBJ1-2	CASSVGSEISSANYGYTF	TGTGCCAGCAGCGTAGGGAGCGAGATAAGCTCAGCTAACTATGGCTACACCTTC
TRBV29-1	TRBD2	.	TRBJ2-7	CSVVTSAPYEQYF	TGCAGCGTTGTTACTAGCGCACCCTACGAGCAGTACTTC
TRBV7-8	TRBD1	once	TRBJ2-1	CASSSDRASYNEQFF	TGTGCCAGCAGCTCCGACAGGGCTTCCTACAATGAGCAGTTCTTC
TRBV14	.	.	TRBJ2-3	CASSRQLPSTDTQYF	TGTGCCAGCAGCCGTCAACTTCCTAGCACAGATACGCAGTATTTT
TRBV10-3	TRBD2	.	TRBJ2-5	CAISVGLAGEETQYF	TGTGCCATCAGTGTAGGGCTAGCGGGAGAAGAGACCCAGTACTTC
TRBV7-8	.	.	TRBJ2-1	CASSHNEQFF	TGTGCCAGCAGCCACAATGAGCAGTTCTTC
TRBV18	TRBD1	.	TRBJ2-7	CASSPKATGRYF	TGTGCCAGCTCACCAAAGGCGACAGGGCGGTACTTC
TRBV6-1	TRBD1	.	TRBJ1-1	CASSEGYWTGGRNTEAFF	TGTGCCAGCAGTGAAGGGTATTGGACAGGGGGCCGGAACACTGAAGCTTTCTTT
TRBV7-9	TRBD1	.	TRBJ1-1	CASSPNRGNTEAFF	TGTGCCAGCAGCCCCAACAGGGGGAACACTGAAGCTTTCTTT
TRBV6-9	.	.	TRBJ1-2	CASSYRIRGNYGYTF	TGTGCCAGCAGTTATAGGATCAGGGGAAACTATGGCTACACCTTC
TRBV2	TRBD1	.	TRBJ1-2	CASSTGQDYGYTF	TGTGCCAGCAGTACGGGACAGGACTATGGCTACACCTTC
TRBV28	.	.	TRBJ2-5	CASSLEVGKETQYF	TGTGCCAGCAGTTTAGAAGTAGGGAAAGAGACCCAGTACTTC
TRBV5-1	TRBD1	.	TRBJ1-1	CASSKGQAGTEAFF	TGCGCCAGCAGCAAGGGACAGGCGGGGACTGAAGCTTTCTTT